These 2 T cell receptor beta chains came from one sample sequenced in a study of radiation and T cells in renal cell carcinoma. The protocol was immunoSEQ multiplex PCR, while the TCRdb copy is restricted to in-frame clones and leaves out a portion. The table includes about 90,000 clones, 80% to 90% detected once. The time point denotes: blood 4 weeks post-SBRT, at nephrectomy. Specified treatment: 15 Gy SBRT to primary tumor, nephrectomy 4 weeks later. The sequencing here drew on blood, taken from a patient whose treatment included radiotherapy and nephrectomy. Receptors were obtained from a man aged 60-69 years with renal cell carcinoma.

J is TRBJ2-2 and V is TRBV6-5, with 10 bases fitting TRBD2. J was trimmed by 7 bases and V by 7 bases; bases with no gene match: 9. This CDR3 contains 15 residues. Germline V gene lookup returns CDR1 MNHEY and CDR2 SVGAGI. CDR3 sequence: CASKRGGSRIGELFF. CDR3 nucleotides: TGTGCCAGCAAGCGGGGGGGGAGTAGGATCGGGGAGCTGTTTTTT.

The CDR3 spells CASSLGSGTDTQYF. The CDR3 DNA follows: TGTGCCAGCAGCTTAGGTTCAGGGACAGATACGCAGTATTTT. The rearrangement joins TRBV7-6 to TRBJ2-3, with a possible D match to TRBD1 (5 bases). Germline V CDR1 and CDR2: SGHVS, FNYEAQ. Trimming pared 1 base from V and 3 bases from J, leaving 8 bases between. The CDR3 extends over 14 amino acids.